This T cell receptor beta chain was documented in a study of early T cells in non-severe SARS-CoV-2 infection. This CDR3 region has 12 residues. Trimming removed 2 bases from V and 6 bases from J, with 7 bases in between. Study-wide results and caveats: Matching against VDJdb likely underestimated virus-specific expansions, favoring anti-spike CD8.

Attachment of unique molecular identifiers to individual cDNA molecules was performed. One entry per CDR3 protein, called by TCRdb with MiXCR from the 5' RACE reads. Among 95,000 to 150,000 distinct CDR3 sequences listed, 15% were seen once. Only a few counts were recorded for this clonotype. Antigen specificity is unknown. The chain has TRBV12-3 or TRBV12-4 and TRBJ2-5, with no clear D. This receptor was taken from an adult who was a healthcare worker with PCR-confirmed SARS-CoV-2 infection or an uninfected control (not recorded which). Sequencing was carried out using whole blood. CDR3 sequence: CASSLWGQTQYF. In DNA, the CDR3 is TGTGCCAGCAGTTTATGGGGTCAGACCCAGTACTTC.